The 5 T cell receptor beta chains presented below share a single source sample, sequenced in a study of regulatory T cells in long-lasting Graves disease. With iRepertoire HTBI primers and Arm-PCR of CDR3 regions, TCR beta libraries were built. A single record per CDR3 protein comes from TCRdb applying MiXCR to the multiplex PCR reads. The sample has 400,000 to 500,000 distinct CDR3 sequences, about 17% seen once. The time point here: newly diagnosed GD, antithyroid drugs for less than 3 months. PBMC-derived RNA was used for the TCR library. Another study also made use of these data, one on T cells in Graves' hyperthyroidism and ophthalmopathy.

Here the sequenced sample was peripheral blood mononuclear cells (PBMCs), taken at new diagnosis, from a patient treated with antithyroid drugs. The source is a woman in her twenties or thirties with Graves disease.

This rearrangement joins TRBV29-1 to TRBJ2-3; D remains ambiguous. From germline, CDR1 is SQVTM and CDR2 ANQGSEA. The V end was cut by 1 base, the J end by 1 base, with 18 bases between. This CDR3 is 17 amino acids long. CDR3 sequence: CSVEGIPSMWGTDTQYF. CDR3 DNA sequence: TGCAGCGTTGAAGGGATCCCTTCAATGTGGGGCACAGATACGCAGTATTTT.

The sample holds a few counts of this clonotype. A clone one base away is much larger, so this may be a read error. Since the CDR3 does not end with the conserved phenylalanine or tryptophan, this likely comes from a read error. Because the CDR3's place on the DNA is in doubt, the DNA is left out and the CDR3 is given as listed by TCRdb. The chain recombines TRBV27 with TRBJ2-1; the tabulated D call, TRBD2, remains unverified against the DNA. CDR1 is MNHEY and CDR2 is SMNVEV in the germline V gene (reference sequence). The CDR3 sequence runs 14 residues, both termini included. CDR3: CASSPAIVSDTQYL.

This chain uses TRBV6-1 with TRBJ2-1; D gene ambiguous. The V gene's germline CDR1 is MNHNS and CDR2 SASEGT. This CDR3 has 18 amino acids. Trimming removed 2 bases at V and 3 bases at J, with 20 bases between. The CDR3 spells CASSELVASRLNYNEQFF. The DNA for the CDR3 is TGTGCCAGCAGTGAACTGGTGGCTAGTCGGTTGAACTACAATGAGCAGTTCTTC.

In the case of this clonotype: Possible read error: a much larger clone is one base away. The chain carries TRBV29-1 and TRBJ1-1; D is undetermined. Trimming stripped 4 bases from V and 6 bases from J, with 9 bases between. Germline values: CDR1 SQVTM, CDR2 ANQGSEA. CDR3 length: 11 amino acids. CDR3 DNA: TGCAGCGTTGTACCTCTCTCTGAAGCTTTCTTT. Its translation: CSVVPLSEAFF.

This clonotype was observed many times. The genes are TRBV7-9 and TRBJ2-7; TRBD1 aligns across 7 bases. The CDR3 is made up of 15 amino acids. Germline values: CDR1 SEHNR, CDR2 FQNEAQ (reference sequence). V lost 3 bases and J lost 6; bases outside the gene matches: 11. The CDR3 bases are TGTGCCAGCAGCTTGCCCAGGACAGGACTCCGCGAGCAGTACTTC. It is translated as CASSLPRTGLREQYF.